The clone carrying this T cell receptor beta chain was seen a handful of times. This CDR3 spans 13 amino acids. Trimming pared 3 bases from V and 8 bases from J, leaving 11 bases between. Germline-derived CDR1 and CDR2 are SEHNR and FQNEAQ (reference sequence). The data were taken from a study of T cell repertoires in cytomegalovirus infection. TCRdb re-called the reads through MiXCR, storing one row per CDR3 protein. The sample has some 240,000 distinct CDR3 sequences; approximately 17% are singletons. The sequence was obtained from a human donor in good health (CMV status not recorded). Some clones in this sample may be carry-over from other donors' samples. This chain uses TRBV7-9 with TRBJ2-1; D is unclear. The source material was CD8+ T cells from PBMCs. The CDR3 coding sequence is TGTGCCAGCAGCTTTGTAACGGTCGATGAGCAGTTCTTC. Protein: CASSFVTVDEQFF.